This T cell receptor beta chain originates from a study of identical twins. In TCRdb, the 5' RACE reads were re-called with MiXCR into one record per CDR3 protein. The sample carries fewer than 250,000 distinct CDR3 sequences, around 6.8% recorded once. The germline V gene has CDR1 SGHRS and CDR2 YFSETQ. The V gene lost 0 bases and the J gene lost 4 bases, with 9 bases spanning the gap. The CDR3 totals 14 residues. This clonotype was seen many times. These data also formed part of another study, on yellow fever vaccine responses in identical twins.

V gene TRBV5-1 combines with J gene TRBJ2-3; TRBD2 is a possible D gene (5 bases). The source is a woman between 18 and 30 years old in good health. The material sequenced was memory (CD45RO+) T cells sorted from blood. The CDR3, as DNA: TGCGCCAGCAGCTTGGGCGGGTTCCCAGATACGCAGTATTTT. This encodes CASSLGGFPDTQYF.